This T cell receptor (beta chain) was retrieved from a study of control samples from healthy donors and cancer patients. Profiled with immunoSEQ multiplex PCR; TCRdb holds only in-frame clones, not every one. The sample lists fewer than 95,000 clones; about 82% were seen once. V lost 10 bases and J lost 6, with 10 bases in between. CDR3 size: 12 residues. From germline, CDR1 is MDHEN and CDR2 SYDVKM. The rearrangement joins TRBV28 to TRBJ1-6; D gene uncertain. Material: blood. The TCR comes from a man aged 25-40 years in good health. CDR3 residues: CATIGPNSPLHF. CDR3 DNA sequence: TGTGCCACCATTGGGCCTAATTCACCCCTCCACTTT. Full variable domain (outside the CDR3, taken from reference TRBV28 and TRBJ1-6): DVKVTQSSRYLVKRTGEKVFLECVQDMDHENMFWYRQDPGLGLRLIYFSYDVKMKEKGDIPEGYSVSREKKERFSLILESASTNQTSMYLCATIGPNSPLHFGNGTRLTVT.